Sequencing of this T cell receptor (beta chain) was carried out in a study of human T cells and chemical hapten exposure. There are a few counts of this clonotype. TCRdb reprocessed the RACE reads via MiXCR and lists one record per CDR3 protein. This table has some 81,000 distinct CDR3 sequences, about 7.5% appearing once. The time point denotes: patch test 1, 2 weeks after DPC sensitization. This sample's treatment: therapeutic diphenylcyclopropenone sensitization with weekly scalp DPC. Germline loops: CDR1 LGHNT, CDR2 FRNRAP. Trimming removed 4 bases from V and 2 bases from J, with 15 bases in between. This CDR3 has 16 amino acids.

The clonotype originates from a woman in her 30s with alopecia areata. Some clones in this sample may be carry-over from other donors' samples. Here the sequenced sample was whole blood, taken in connection with sensitization to the hapten diphenylcyclopropenone (DPC). This chain joins TRBV12-5 and TRBJ1-3; a possible D gene is TRBD1 (6 bases). CDR3 loop: CASGSYRAGPGNTIYF. CDR3 bases: TGTGCTAGTGGTTCGTACAGGGCGGGACCTGGAAACACCATATATTTT. Together with reference TRBV12-5 and TRBJ1-3, the CDR3 gives the full variable domain: DARVTQTPRHKVTEMGQEVTMRCQPILGHNTVFWYRQTMMQGLELLAYFRNRAPLDDSGMPKDRFSAEMPDATLATLKIQPSEPRDSAVYFCASGSYRAGPGNTIYFGEGSWLTVV.